What follows describes a single T cell receptor (beta chain). The sample comes from a study of shared clonotypes between healthy human individuals. TCRdb's copy holds only in-frame clones and misses some; the assay was immunoSEQ multiplex PCR. The repertoire consists of approximately 1.5 million clones, with roughly 98.5% occurring once and the leading ten covering around 0.33%. The sequence was obtained from a man between 25 and 39 years old in good health. The sequenced sample was naive CD4+ T cells sorted from blood. Documented subset: CD45RA+ positively selected.

CDR3 sequence (DNA): TGTGCCACCAGCGGGATTCGCACAGGGAGAGAAGCTTTCTTT. Protein product: CATSGIRTGREAFF. The chain combines TRBV15 with TRBJ1-1, with D possibly being TRBD1 (6 bases). This CDR3 region has 14 residues. CDR1 and CDR2 (germline): LNHNV, YYDKDF (reference sequence). V was pared by 5 bases and J by 8 bases, with 18 bases between.